This TCR beta chain was recovered during a study of regulatory T cells in long-lasting Graves disease. Assembly of TCR beta libraries relied on iRepertoire HTBI primers together with Arm-PCR of CDR3 regions. TCRdb used MiXCR to reprocess the multiplex PCR reads, holding one entry per CDR3 protein. This sample yields approximately 310,000 distinct CDR3 sequences, of which more than 15% are seen a single time; less than 45% belongs to the top ten. CDR3 length: 16 amino acids. The V end lost 1 base, the J end lost 7 bases, and 19 bases lay between the germline ends. Germline V gene data show CDR1 as KGHDR and CDR2 as SFDVKD. Of note for this clonotype: Just one base apart from a much larger clone, this may be a read error.

Time point in this sample: newly diagnosed GD, antithyroid drugs for less than 3 months. From PBMCs, RNA was extracted and then used to make the TCR library. As collected, the peripheral blood samples measured about 9.2 milliliters each and went into EDTA tubes. The starting material was peripheral blood mononuclear cells (PBMCs), obtained at new diagnosis, from a patient treated with antithyroid drugs. The sequence was obtained from a female donor with Graves disease. The chain recombines TRBV24-1 with TRBJ2-7; D is unclear. CDR3 amino acids: CATSDLSESSYNEQYF. CDR3 nucleotide sequence: TGTGCCACCAGTGATTTAAGCGAGAGCTCCTACAATGAGCAGTACTTC.